This passage covers 2 T cell receptor beta chains from one sample sequenced in a study of T cells in Graves' hyperthyroidism and ophthalmopathy. Authors of the study amplified TCR beta CDR3 regions from RNA transcripts. The HTBI primer set was used in a first-round RT-PCR of the TCR CDR3. TCRdb reprocessed the multiplex PCR reads via MiXCR and lists one record per CDR3 protein. This sample has more than 500,000 distinct CDR3 sequences, with roughly 14% found just once. The material sequenced was blood. The receptors derive from a woman aged 40 to 49 with Graves' ophthalmopathy.

In this sample, this clonotype turned up many times. V is TRBV18 and J is TRBJ2-5; no definite D call. Trimming removed 1 base from V and 1 base from J, with 10 bases in between. The germline gives CDR1 KGHSH, CDR2 LQKENI. The CDR3 is made up of 15 amino acids. The CDR3 region is CASSPQGDSQETQYF. The CDR3 coding sequence is TGTGCCAGCTCACCACAGGGTGATAGCCAAGAGACCCAGTACTTC. Full variable domain (rest looked up from reference TRBV18 and TRBJ2-5): NAGVMQNPRHLVRRRGQEARLRCSPMKGHSHVYWYRQLPEEGLKFMVYLQKENIIDESGMPKERFSAEFPKEGPSILRIQQVVRGDSAAYFCASSPQGDSQETQYFGPGTRLLVL.

V and J are TRBV2 and TRBJ2-7; D is undetermined. The CDR3 has 12 amino acids. V lost 7 bases and J lost 5, with 12 bases in between. Germline CDR1 reads SNHLY; CDR2 reads FYNNEI. CDR3 loop: CASNDWSNEQYF. The CDR3 coding sequence is TGTGCCAGCAATGACTGGTCCAACGAGCAGTACTTC.